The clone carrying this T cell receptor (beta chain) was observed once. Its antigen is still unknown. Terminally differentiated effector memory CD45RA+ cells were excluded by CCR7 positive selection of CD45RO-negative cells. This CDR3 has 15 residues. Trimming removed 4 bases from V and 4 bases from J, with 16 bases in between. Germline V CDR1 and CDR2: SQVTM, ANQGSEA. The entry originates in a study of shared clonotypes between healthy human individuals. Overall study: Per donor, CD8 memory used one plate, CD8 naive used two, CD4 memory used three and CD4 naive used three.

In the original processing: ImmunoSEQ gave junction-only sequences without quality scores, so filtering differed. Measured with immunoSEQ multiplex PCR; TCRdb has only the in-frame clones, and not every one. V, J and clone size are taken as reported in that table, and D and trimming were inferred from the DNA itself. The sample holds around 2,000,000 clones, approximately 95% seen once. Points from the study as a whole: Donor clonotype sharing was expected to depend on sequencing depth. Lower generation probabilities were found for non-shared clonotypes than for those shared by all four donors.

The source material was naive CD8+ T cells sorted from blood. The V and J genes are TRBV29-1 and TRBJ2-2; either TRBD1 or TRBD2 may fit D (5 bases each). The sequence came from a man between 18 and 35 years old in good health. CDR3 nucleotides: TGCAGCGTTGGAGCCCCGGGGACGGGCACCGGGGAGCTGTTTTTT. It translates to CSVGAPGTGTGELFF.